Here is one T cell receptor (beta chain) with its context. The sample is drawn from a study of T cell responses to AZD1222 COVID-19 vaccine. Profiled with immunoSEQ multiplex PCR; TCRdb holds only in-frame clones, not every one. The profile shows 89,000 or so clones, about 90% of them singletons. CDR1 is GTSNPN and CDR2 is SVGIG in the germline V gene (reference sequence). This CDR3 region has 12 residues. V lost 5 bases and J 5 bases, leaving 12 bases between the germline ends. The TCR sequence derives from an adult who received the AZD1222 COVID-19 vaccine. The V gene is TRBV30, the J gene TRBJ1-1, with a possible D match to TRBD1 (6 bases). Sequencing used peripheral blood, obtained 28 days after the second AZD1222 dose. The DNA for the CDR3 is TGTGCCTGGGGGGGGGCCGGGACTGAAGCTTTCTTT. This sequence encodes CAWGGAGTEAFF.